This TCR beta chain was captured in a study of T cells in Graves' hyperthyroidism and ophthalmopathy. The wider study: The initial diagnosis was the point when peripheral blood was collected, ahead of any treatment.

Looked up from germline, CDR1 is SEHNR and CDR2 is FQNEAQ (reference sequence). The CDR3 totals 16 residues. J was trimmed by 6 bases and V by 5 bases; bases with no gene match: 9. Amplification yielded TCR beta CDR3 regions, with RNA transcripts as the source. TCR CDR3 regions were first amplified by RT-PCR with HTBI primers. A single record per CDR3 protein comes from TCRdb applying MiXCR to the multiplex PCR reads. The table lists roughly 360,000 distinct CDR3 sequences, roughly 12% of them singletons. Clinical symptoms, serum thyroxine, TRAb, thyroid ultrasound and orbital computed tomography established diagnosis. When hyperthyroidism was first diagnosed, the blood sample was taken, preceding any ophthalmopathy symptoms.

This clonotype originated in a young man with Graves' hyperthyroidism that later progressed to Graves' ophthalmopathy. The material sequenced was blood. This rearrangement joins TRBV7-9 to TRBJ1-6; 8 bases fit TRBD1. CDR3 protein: CASSPAGQGPNSPLHF. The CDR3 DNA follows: TGTGCCAGCAGCCCCGCCGGACAGGGCCCTAATTCACCCCTCCACTTT.